The following is a T cell receptor (beta chain) sequence with its context. What it binds is not known. The data derive from a study of memory CD4+ T cells and cytomegalovirus serostatus. The wider study: Donors were healthy Belgian adults, 10 or so CMV seropositive and about 24 seronegative. The study's findings and limits: The CMV-associated TCR signature appears largely within the CD4+ memory repertoire. A US-trained random forest predicted CMV serostatus with median AUC around 0.9.

The data were produced by immunoSEQ multiplex PCR, yet TCRdb's version contains in-frame clones alone and is incomplete. The sample yields some 30,000 clones, approximately 76% seen once. Single viable CD3+CD4+CD8-CD45RO+ cells were sorted as the memory CD4+ T cells. Germline CDR1 reads SGHNT; CDR2 reads YYREEE (reference sequence). The length of the CDR3 is 15 residues. The V segment lost 0 bases and the J segment 8 bases; nucleotides outside the gene matches: 8. This chain uses TRBV5-4 with TRBJ1-2; 9 bases are a match to TRBD1. The sample comprised memory CD4+ T cells from blood. The sequence was obtained from an adult in good health and CMV-seronegative. Some clones in this sample may be carry-over from other donors' samples. The CDR3 bases are TGTGCCAGCAGCTTGGACGGGACAGGGTCGTACGGCTACACCTTC. Amino acid sequence: CASSLDGTGSYGYTF.